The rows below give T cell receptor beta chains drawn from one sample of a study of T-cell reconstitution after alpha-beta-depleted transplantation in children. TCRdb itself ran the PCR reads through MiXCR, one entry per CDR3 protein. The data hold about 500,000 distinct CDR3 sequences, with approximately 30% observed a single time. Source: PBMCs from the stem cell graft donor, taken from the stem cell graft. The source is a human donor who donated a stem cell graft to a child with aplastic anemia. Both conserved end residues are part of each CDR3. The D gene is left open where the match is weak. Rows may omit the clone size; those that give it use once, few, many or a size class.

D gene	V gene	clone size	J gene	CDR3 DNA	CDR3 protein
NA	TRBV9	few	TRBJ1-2	TGTGCCAGCAGCCCCCGAATGGCGCTCACCGGCTACACCTTC	CASSPRMALTGYTF
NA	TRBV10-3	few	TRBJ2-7	TGTGCCATCAGTGAAACGGGGTTCACCGAGCAGTACTTC	CAISETGFTEQYF
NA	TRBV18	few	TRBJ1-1	TGTGCCAGCTCAGTCCGGCCGGAGGCTGAAGCTTTCTTT	CASSVRPEAEAFF
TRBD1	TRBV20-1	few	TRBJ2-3	TGCAGTGCCCTCGGTCCGGGACAGGGGGCAGATACGCAGTATTTT	CSALGPGQGADTQYF
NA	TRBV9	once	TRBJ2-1	TGTGCCAGCAGCCAGCGAGGTTGGCATGAGCAGTTCTTC	CASSQRGWHEQFF
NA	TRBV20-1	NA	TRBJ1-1	TGCAGTGCTAGAGATCCGGGGGTTGGCACTGAAGCTTTCTTT	CSARDPGVGTEAFF
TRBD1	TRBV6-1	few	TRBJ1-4	TGTGCCAGCCGTACAGGGGGGGCTGAAAAACTGTTTTTT	CASRTGGAEKLFF
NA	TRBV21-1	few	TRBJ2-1	TGTGCCAGCAGACCAAAAACTAGAGACAATGAGCAGTTCTTC	CASRPKTRDNEQFF
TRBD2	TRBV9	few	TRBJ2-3	TGTGCCAGCAGCGGGACTAGCGGGGCACAGATTAGTACGCAGTATTTT	CASSGTSGAQISTQYF
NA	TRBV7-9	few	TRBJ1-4	TGTGCCAGCAGCTTCCAGGGGGAAAAACTGTTTTTT	CASSFQGEKLFF
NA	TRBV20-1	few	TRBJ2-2	TGCAGTGCTCCGGGAGACCTGAACACCGGGGAGCTGTTTTTT	CSAPGDLNTGELFF
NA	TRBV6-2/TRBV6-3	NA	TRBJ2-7	TGTGCCAGCAGTTACTCGATAAGGGGGTCCTACGAGCAGTACTTC	CASSYSIRGSYEQYF
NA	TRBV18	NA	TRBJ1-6	TGTGCCAGCTCACCCTCAGGGCCGATTAATTCACCCCTCCACTTT	CASSPSGPINSPLHF
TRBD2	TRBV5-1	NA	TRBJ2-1	TGCGCCAGCAGCTGGGCGGCTAGCGGGAGAGGTGAGCAGTTCTTC	CASSWAASGRGEQFF
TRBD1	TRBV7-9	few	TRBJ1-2	TGTGCCAGCAGCAACCCCCCGGGACAGGGTGCCTATGGCTACACCTTC	CASSNPPGQGAYGYTF
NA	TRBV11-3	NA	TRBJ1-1	TGTGCCAGCAGCTTAACACGTAGGCCCGAAGCTTTCTTT	CASSLTRRPEAFF
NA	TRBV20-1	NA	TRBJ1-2	TGCAGTGCCGAGACAACGACCAACTATGGCTACACCTTC	CSAETTTNYGYTF
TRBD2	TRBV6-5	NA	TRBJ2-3	TGTGCCAGCCGTTCTTTAGCGGGGGAAGATACGCAGTATTTT	CASRSLAGEDTQYF
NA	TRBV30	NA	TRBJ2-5	TGTGCTTCTGCGGGGACGGGGGAGACCCAGTACTTC	CASAGTGETQYF
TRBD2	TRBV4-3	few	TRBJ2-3	TGCGCCAGCAGCCAAAAGGGAGGGCTGGGCACAGATACGCAGTATTTT	CASSQKGGLGTDTQYF
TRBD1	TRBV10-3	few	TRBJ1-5	TGTGCCATCAGCGTCGGACAGGGTAGAAATCAGCCCCAGCATTTT	CAISVGQGRNQPQHF
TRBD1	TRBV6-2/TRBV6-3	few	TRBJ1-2	TGTGCCAGCAGTTACTGGGTGGCGAACTTCGACAGGGCACGGGGCTACACCTTC	CASSYWVANFDRARGYTF
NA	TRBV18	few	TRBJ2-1	TGTGCCAGCTCCCGCAAGGGCGTGCGAGACAATGAGCAGTTCTTC	CASSRKGVRDNEQFF
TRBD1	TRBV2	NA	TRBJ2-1	TGTGCCAGCACAACCGGGACAGGTACCTACAATGAGCAGTTCTTC	CASTTGTGTYNEQFF
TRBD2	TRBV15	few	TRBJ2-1	TGTGCCACCAGCAGGCGATTACAGGGTCTGGGGACTAGCGGGTACAATGAGCAGTTCTTC	CATSRRLQGLGTSGYNEQFF
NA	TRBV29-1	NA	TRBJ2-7	TGCAGCGCTAGGACCCGCTACGAGCAGTACTTC	CSARTRYEQYF
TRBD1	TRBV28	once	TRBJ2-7	TGTGCCAGCCGCCGGGGACAGGGAACAAGGGGCGAGCAGTACTTC	CASRRGQGTRGEQYF
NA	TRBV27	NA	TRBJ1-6	TGTGCCAGCAGTTTATCGGCCGTCGTTAATTCACCCCTCCACTTT	CASSLSAVVNSPLHF
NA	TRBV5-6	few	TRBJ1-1	TGTGCCAGCAGCTTGAATGGTTTCAGGAGGCCGAACACTGAAGCTTTCTTT	CASSLNGFRRPNTEAFF
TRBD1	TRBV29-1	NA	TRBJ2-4	TGCAGCGTTTTCGGACAGGGGGCTCTTGGGAACATTCAGTACTTC	CSVFGQGALGNIQYF
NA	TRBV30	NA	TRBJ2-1	TGTGCCTGGAGTGTAGGGTTTTCAGGGGAGCAGTTCTTC	CAWSVGFSGEQFF
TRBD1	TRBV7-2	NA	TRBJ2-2	TGTGCCAGCAGCCCTGACAGGGGAAGGGGCGGGGAGCTGTTTTTT	CASSPDRGRGGELFF
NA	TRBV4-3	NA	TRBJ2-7	TGCGCCAGCAGCCCCAGCCGGGGCCACTCCTACGAGCAGTACTTC	CASSPSRGHSYEQYF
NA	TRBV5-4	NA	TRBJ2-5	TGTGCCAGCAGCTGGGACAGCGGGACCGCAGAGACCCAGTACTTC	CASSWDSGTAETQYF
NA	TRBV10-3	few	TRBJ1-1	TGTGCCATCACCGGGACACTGAACACTGAAGCTTTCTTT	CAITGTLNTEAFF
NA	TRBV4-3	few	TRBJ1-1	TGCGCCAGCAGCCAAGACAGGGGCGCTTGGGGGGGAACTGAAGCTTTCTTT	CASSQDRGAWGGTEAFF
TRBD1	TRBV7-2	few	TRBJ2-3	TGTGCCAGCAGCGTAAGGAGGACAGGGCGTCAAGATACGCAGTATTTT	CASSVRRTGRQDTQYF
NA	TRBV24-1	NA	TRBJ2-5	TGTGCCACCCGGGGTTGGGGAGAGACCCAGTACTTC	CATRGWGETQYF
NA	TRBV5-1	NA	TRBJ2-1	TGCGCCAGCAGCTCGGACGGACCTTGGGAGCAGTTCTTC	CASSSDGPWEQFF
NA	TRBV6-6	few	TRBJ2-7	TGTGCCAGCAGAGACGAGTACTACGAGCAGTACTTC	CASRDEYYEQYF
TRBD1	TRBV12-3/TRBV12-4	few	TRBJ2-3	TGTGCCAGCAGACCCCAGACAGGGGTTAAAGATACGCAGTATTTT	CASRPQTGVKDTQYF
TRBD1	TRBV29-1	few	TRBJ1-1	TGCAGCGCCCGAGGGACAGGGATCAGAGCTTTCTTT	CSARGTGIRAFF
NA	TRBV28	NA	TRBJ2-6	TGTGCCAGCAGTGGCCCCAGGGGTAATGAGCACTCTGGGGCCAACGTCCTGACTTTC	CASSGPRGNEHSGANVLTF
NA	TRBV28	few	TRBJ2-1	TGTGCCAGCGAGGAAGTCAATGAGCAGTTCTTC	CASEEVNEQFF
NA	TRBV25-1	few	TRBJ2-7	TGTGCCAGCAGTCTGGGCGCGGCTAGGGAGCAGTACTTC	CASSLGAAREQYF
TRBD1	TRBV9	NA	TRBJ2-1	TGTGCCAGCAGCGTAACGGTTGGGACAGGGGATAATGAGCAGTTCTTC	CASSVTVGTGDNEQFF
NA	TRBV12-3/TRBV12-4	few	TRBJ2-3	TGTGCCAGCAGTTTAACGGGGGCGCCCACAGATACGCAGTATTTT	CASSLTGAPTDTQYF
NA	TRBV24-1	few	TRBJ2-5	TGTGCCACCAGTGATACCCAGACCGACCAGTACTTC	CATSDTQTDQYF
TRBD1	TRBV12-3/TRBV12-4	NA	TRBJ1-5	TGTGCCAGCAGTTTCCCGGACAGGGCAAATCAGCCCCAGCATTTT	CASSFPDRANQPQHF
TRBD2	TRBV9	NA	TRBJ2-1	TGTGCCAGCAGCGGTAATAGCGGGAGGTCCTACAATGAGCAGTTCTTC	CASSGNSGRSYNEQFF
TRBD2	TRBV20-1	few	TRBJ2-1	TGCAGTGCTCAAAGCGGGAGGGGCTACAATGAGCAGTTCTTC	CSAQSGRGYNEQFF
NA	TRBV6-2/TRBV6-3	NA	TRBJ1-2	TGTGCCAGCACTGAAGGATTTGGCTACACCTTC	CASTEGFGYTF
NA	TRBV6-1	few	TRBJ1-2	TGTGCCAGCAGTGAAGCTGGCAGGATCTATGGCTACACCTTC	CASSEAGRIYGYTF